This T cell receptor beta chain was observed in a study of human versus mouse CDR3 diversity and MHC coevolution. The germline V and J ends were trimmed by 5 bases and 4 bases, with 12 bases remaining between them. Germline CDR1 and CDR2: SGHNT and YYREEE (reference sequence). The CDR3 contains 13 residues. TCRdb's copy holds only in-frame clones and misses some; the assay was immunoSEQ multiplex PCR. The sample includes around 77,000 clones, approximately 90% of them seen just once. The rearrangement uses TRBV5-4 and TRBJ1-1; TRBD1 is a possible D gene (5 bases). Sequencing was carried out using naive CD4+ T cells from blood. The subset here: CD45RO-negative CD62L-positive naive CD4 T cells. The sequence derives from a person aged 30 to 69 in good health. The CDR3 loop is CASRGSGGTEAFF. The CDR3 DNA follows: TGTGCCAGCAGGGGATCGGGGGGCACTGAAGCTTTCTTT.